The clone carrying this T cell receptor (beta chain) turned up a few times. The source of the sample is a study of beta chain features in type 1 diabetes. Overall study context: Across every sample, 107,917,701 sorted cells were examined in total.

This CDR3 has 15 residues. CDR1 is MNHEY, CDR2 SMNVEV, per germline (reference sequence). Sequencing targeted expressed TCRB transcripts, as all isolated RNA had been reverse transcribed. Sequencing used immunoSEQ multiplex PCR; TCRdb keeps in-frame clones, though not all of them. The sample carries roughly 240,000 clones, less than 15% recorded once. The sample taken for sequencing was naive CD4+ T cells from blood. The chain recombines TRBV27 with TRBJ2-5; 8 bases map to TRBD1. The tail of the sequence fits TRBJ2-7 better, so the J call may be wrong. The clonotype comes from a middle-aged woman in good health. CDR3 sequence: CASRGLQGVPYEQYF. CDR3 in DNA: TGTGCCAGCAGAGGACTACAGGGGGTACCCTACGAGCAGTACTTC.